These 7 T cell receptor beta chains came from one sample sequenced in a study of beta chain features in type 1 diabetes. Every bit of the isolated RNA underwent reverse transcription, so sequencing read expressed TCRB transcripts. The assay was immunoSEQ multiplex PCR, and TCRdb's table has in-frame clones only and misses some. Among almost 350,000 clones listed, 7% to 10% were seen once. Findings of the study overall: In every one of the four CD4+ subsets, TCRB CDR3s were moderately but significantly shorter in Type 1 diabetes patients.

These receptors have no identified antigens. Sequenced material: central memory CD4+ T cells from blood. The receptors come from a man aged 30 to 39 with type 1 diabetes.

This chain connects TRBV7-9 to TRBJ2-7, with a tentative D call TRBD2 (5 bases). Germline loops: CDR1 SEHNR, CDR2 FQNEAQ (reference sequence). The CDR3 is 15 amino acids. Trimming pared 3 bases from V and 0 bases from J, leaving 12 bases between. CDR3: CASSFGGDGSYEQYF. Here the CDR3 DNA reads TGTGCCAGCAGCTTTGGAGGTGACGGCTCCTACGAGCAGTACTTC.

The chain has TRBV6-1 and TRBJ1-1; D unclear. The germline V gene has CDR1 MNHNS and CDR2 SASEGT. Between the trimmed V and J ends, which lost 3 bases and 4 bases, there was a span of 9 bases. The CDR3 consists of 13 residues. The CDR3 loop reads CASSDHSTTEAFF. CDR3 bases: TGTGCCAGCAGTGATCACAGTACCACTGAAGCTTTCTTT.

The V and J genes are TRBV19 and TRBJ1-5; D is uncertain. The CDR3 has 15 residues. V was clipped by 3 bases and J by 0 bases, with 9 bases between them. CDR1 is LNHDA, CDR2 SQIVND, per germline (reference sequence). CDR3 bases: TGTGCCAGTAGTATCATCAGTGATAGCAATCAGCCCCAGCATTTT. Translation: CASSIISDSNQPQHF.

This clone was counted at least ten times. V and J are TRBV7-2 and TRBJ2-7, with a possible D match to TRBD1 (6 bases). CDR1 is SGHTA, CDR2 FQGNSA, per germline. This CDR3 has 16 residues. With 1 base removed from V and 2 bases from J, the gap between germline ends came to 15 bases. The CDR3 coding sequence is TGTGCCAGCAGCTTAGTTAGCAGGGGCTTTCCCTACGAGCAGTACTTC. Translated, it gives CASSLVSRGFPYEQYF.

In its sample, this clone was seen a few times. The chain links TRBV19 to TRBJ1-5; 11 positions match TRBD1. Germline assignment: CDR1 LNHDA and CDR2 SQIVND (reference sequence). V dropped 11 bases and J dropped 7; count of bases not matched to a gene: 10. The CDR3 spans 14 residues. CDR3 protein: CAGTGGIRKQPQHF. CDR3 in DNA: TGTGCCGGGACAGGGGGGATAAGGAAACAGCCCCAGCATTTT.

This clone has only a few counts. This chain joins TRBV6-5 and TRBJ2-3; TRBD2 matches 7 bases. V lost 3 bases to trimming and J lost 2 bases; unmatched junction nucleotides: 5. This CDR3 contains 15 residues. Germline CDR1 MNHEY, CDR2 SVGAGI. The CDR3 is CASSYERGNTDTQYF. The CDR3, as DNA: TGTGCCAGCAGTTATGAGCGGGGAAACACAGATACGCAGTATTTT.

This clone has just a few counts. This chain joins TRBV9 and TRBJ2-2; the D is unclear. Germline loops: CDR1 SGDLS, CDR2 YYNGEE. The V end was cut by 4 bases, the J end by 7 bases, with 8 bases between. This CDR3 has 12 amino acids. CDR3 residues: CASSPLGGELFF. CDR3 DNA sequence: TGTGCCAGCAGCCCCCTGGGCGGGGAGCTGTTTTTT.